Below are 10 T cell receptor beta chains sequenced from a single sample in a study of blood T cell repertoires in COVID-19. Produced via immunoSEQ multiplex PCR; TCRdb's table is partial and in-frame only. The sample carries over 85,000 clones, 75% to 90% recorded once. The sample taken for sequencing was peripheral blood. The source is a woman aged 50 to 60 with COVID-19, enrolled during active disease.

The chain has TRBV5-1 and TRBJ2-3; 7 nucleotides align to TRBD1. This CDR3 has 14 amino acids. The V gene's germline CDR1 is SGHRS and CDR2 YFSETQ. After removal of 4 bases from V and 0 bases from J, the junction contained 2 bases not matched to a gene. CDR3 DNA: TGCGCCAGCAGCCGGGACAGAAGCACAGATACGCAGTATTTT. It yields the protein CASSRDRSTDTQYF.

This clone was recorded once. The chain uses TRBV7-3 and TRBJ1-1; D uncertain. This CDR3 contains 14 residues. The ends were cut back, 5 bases at V and 1 base at J, with 11 bases in the middle. CDR1 and CDR2 (germline): SGHTA, FQGTGA. The CDR3 protein is CASSPGASNTEAFF. The DNA of the CDR3 is TGTGCCAGCAGCCCGGGAGCCTCGAACACTGAAGCTTTCTTT.

This clone was detected only a few times. V is TRBV6-6 and J is TRBJ1-2, with 7 bases matching TRBD1. The CDR3 runs to 14 residues. Germline CDR1 MNHNY, CDR2 SVGAGI (reference sequence). Losses at the gene ends were 3 bases for V and 1 base for J; bases not matched to a gene: 2. CDR3 sequence: CASSYGDSNYGYTF. CDR3 nucleotide sequence: TGTGCCAGCAGTTATGGGGACAGTAACTATGGCTACACCTTC.

V is TRBV6-6 and J is TRBJ2-7; 13 bases agree with TRBD2. CDR1 and CDR2 (germline): MNHNY, SVGAGI (reference sequence). The CDR3 consists of 15 residues. The V gene end was trimmed by 5 bases and the J gene end by 5 bases; junction bases not matched to a gene: 6. CDR3 amino acids: CASSRTSGGSNEQYF. The CDR3 DNA follows: TGTGCCAGCAGTCGGACTAGCGGGGGTTCAAACGAGCAGTACTTC.

This chain links TRBV28 with TRBJ1-3, with 7 bases identical to TRBD1. Germline V CDR1 and CDR2: MDHEN, SYDVKM. CDR3 length: 15 residues. Trimming removed 6 bases from V and 0 bases from J; junction bases left unmatched: 5. CDR3 DNA sequence: TGTGCCAGCAGCTCAGGGGGAATCTCTGGAAACACCATATATTTT. This translates into CASSSGGISGNTIYF.

The chain carries TRBV9 and TRBJ2-7; TRBD1 aligns across 10 bases. J lost 3 bases, V lost 3 bases, and 3 bases had no gene match. The CDR3 length is 14 residues. Germline V gene data show CDR1 as SGDLS and CDR2 as YYNGEE. CDR3 nucleotide sequence: TGTGCCAGCAGCGCCGGGACAGGGGACTACGAGCAGTACTTC. Its translation: CASSAGTGDYEQYF. Using reference TRBV9 and TRBJ2-7 for the parts outside the CDR3, the full variable domain is DSGVTQTPKHLITATGQRVTLRCSPRSGDLSVYWYQQSLDQGLQFLIQYYNGEERAKGNILERFSAQQFPDLHSELNLSSLELGDSALYFCASSAGTGDYEQYFGPGTRLTVT.

J is TRBJ2-7 and V is TRBV12-3 or TRBV12-4; D not certain. V gave up 2 bases and J gave up 4 bases, with 6 bases separating them. There are 12 residues in the CDR3. CDR3 sequence (DNA): TGTGCCAGCAGTTTATTGCTATACGAGCAGTACTTC. Protein product: CASSLLLYEQYF.

The genes are TRBV5-1 and TRBJ1-4, with D possibly matching TRBD1 (6 bases). CDR1 is SGHRS and CDR2 is YFSETQ in the germline V gene. Deletions cut 4 bases from V and 4 bases from J, with 11 bases between. This CDR3 comprises 14 residues. The CDR3 region has the DNA TGCGCCAGCAGCGAACAGGGTGGTAATGAAAAACTGTTTTTT. Its protein is CASSEQGGNEKLFF.

The CDR3 DNA follows: TGTGCCAGCAGCTTAGACAGGGGAGTTGGAAACACCATATATTTT. The encoded protein is CASSLDRGVGNTIYF. The rearrangement joins TRBV7-2 to TRBJ1-3; 7 bases agree with TRBD1. V shed 1 base and J 3 bases; nucleotides not matched to a gene: 3. CDR1 is SGHTA and CDR2 is FQGNSA in the germline V gene. This CDR3 has 15 residues.

This chain connects TRBV3-1 (or the pseudogene TRBV3-2) to TRBJ2-2; 9 bases match TRBD1. CDR1 and CDR2 from the germline V gene are LGHDT and YNNKEL (reference sequence). V shed 3 bases and J 4 bases; nucleotides not matched to a gene: 6. This CDR3 has 16 amino acids. In DNA, the CDR3 is TGTGCCAGCAGCCACGAGGGGACAGGGTTCACCGGGGAGCTGTTTTTT. Protein product: CASSHEGTGFTGELFF.